The sequence of this T cell receptor (beta chain) was determined in a study of blood T cell repertoires in COVID-19. Study-level information: T cells, B-cell-depleted T cells, or PBMCs supplied cDNA or gDNA.

Trimming left V 8 bases short and J 4 bases short, with 9 bases between. The CDR3 length is 12 residues. Germline loops: CDR1 LNHDA, CDR2 SQIVND (reference sequence). This table comes from immunoSEQ multiplex PCR, and its TCRdb copy is limited to in-frame clones, with some not included. The sample shows some 160,000 clones, 85% to 90% of them seen only once. The chain links TRBV19 to TRBJ1-5, with D unresolved. The TCR sequence derives from an elderly woman with COVID-19, enrolled during active disease. Material: peripheral blood. The CDR3 bases are TGTGCCAGTCAGAGGGAAAATCAGCCCCAGCATTTT. This encodes CASQRENQPQHF.